The clone carrying this T cell receptor beta chain turned up a few times. The antigen is not known. This specimen belongs to a study of blood T cells in healthy people across ages. A second PCR, run for about 6 to 11 cycles, used a sample-barcoded 5' primer plus a J-beta primer mix. Every molecule of cDNA carried a tag from a template-switch adaptor with 12 random nucleotides. TCRdb ran MiXCR on the 5' RACE reads and lists one entry per CDR3 protein. Of roughly 800,000 distinct CDR3 sequences in the sample, 30% to 45% were seen once. Each donor was a healthy Caucasian individual from Russia, aged roughly 6 to 95. Each donor's blood draw was around 9.2 milliliters of peripheral blood. Study-level results: Significant beta diversity loss was already apparent by age roughly 40, declining roughly linearly.

This CDR3 has 15 amino acids. V shed 0 bases and J 7 bases; nucleotides not matched to a gene: 6. Germline assignment: CDR1 MNHEY and CDR2 SVGAGI. This TCR derives from a man younger than 30 in good health. This sequence joins TRBV6-5 and TRBJ2-1, with 7 bases lining up with TRBD1. Sequencing used blood. In DNA, the CDR3 is TGTGCCAGCAGTTACTCACAGGGGTATCGGAATGAGCAGTTCTTC. Translated: CASSYSQGYRNEQFF.